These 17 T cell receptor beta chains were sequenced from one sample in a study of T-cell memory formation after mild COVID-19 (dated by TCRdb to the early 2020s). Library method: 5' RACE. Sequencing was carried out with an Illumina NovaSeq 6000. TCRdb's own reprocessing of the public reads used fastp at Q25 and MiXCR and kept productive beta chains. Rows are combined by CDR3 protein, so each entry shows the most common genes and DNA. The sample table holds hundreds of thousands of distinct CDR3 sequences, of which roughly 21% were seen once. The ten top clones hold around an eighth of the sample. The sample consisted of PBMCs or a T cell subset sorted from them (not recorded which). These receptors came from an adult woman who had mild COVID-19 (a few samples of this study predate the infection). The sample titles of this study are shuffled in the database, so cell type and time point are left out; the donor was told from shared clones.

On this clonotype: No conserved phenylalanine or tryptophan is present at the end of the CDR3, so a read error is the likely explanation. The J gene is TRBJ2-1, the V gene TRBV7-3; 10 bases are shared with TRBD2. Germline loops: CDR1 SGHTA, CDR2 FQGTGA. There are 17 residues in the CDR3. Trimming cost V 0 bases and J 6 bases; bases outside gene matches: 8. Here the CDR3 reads CASSLTPLQRGGNEQFS. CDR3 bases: TGTGCCAGCAGCTTAACCCCCTTACAGCGGGGGGGCAATGAGCAGTTCTCC.

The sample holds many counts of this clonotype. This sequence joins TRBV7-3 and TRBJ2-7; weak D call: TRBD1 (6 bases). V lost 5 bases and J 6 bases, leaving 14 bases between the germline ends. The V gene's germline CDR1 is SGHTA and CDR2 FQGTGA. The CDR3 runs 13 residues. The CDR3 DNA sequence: TGTGCCAGCAGCGCGACAGGTTCGGGCGAGCAGTACTTC. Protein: CASSATGSGEQYF.

This CDR3 is CASHWGTGNTGELFF. The CDR3 region has the DNA TGTGCCAGCCATTGGGGGACAGGGAACACCGGGGAGCTGTTTTTT. The chain employs TRBV9 and TRBJ2-2, with 8 positions matching TRBD1. Germline CDR1 SGDLS, CDR2 YYNGEE. The CDR3 covers 15 residues. After removal of 7 bases from V and 1 base from J, the junction contained 6 bases not matched to a gene.

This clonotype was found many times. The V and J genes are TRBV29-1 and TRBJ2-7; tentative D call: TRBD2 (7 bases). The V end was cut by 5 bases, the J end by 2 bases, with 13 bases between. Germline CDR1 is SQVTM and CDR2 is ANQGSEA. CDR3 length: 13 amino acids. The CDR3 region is CSVYGGQAYEQYF. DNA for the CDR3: TGCAGCGTTTACGGGGGGCAGGCCTACGAGCAGTACTTC.

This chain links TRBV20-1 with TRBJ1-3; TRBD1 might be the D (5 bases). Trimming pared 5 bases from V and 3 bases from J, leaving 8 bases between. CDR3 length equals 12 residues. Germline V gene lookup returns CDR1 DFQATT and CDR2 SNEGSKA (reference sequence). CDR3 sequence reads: CSAPDSGNTIYF. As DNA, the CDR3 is TGCAGTGCTCCAGACAGTGGAAACACCATATATTTT.

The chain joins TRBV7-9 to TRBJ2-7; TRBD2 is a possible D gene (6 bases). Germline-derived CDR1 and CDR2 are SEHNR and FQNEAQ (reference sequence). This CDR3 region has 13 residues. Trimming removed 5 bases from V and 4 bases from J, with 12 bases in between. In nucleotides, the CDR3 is TGTGCCAGCAGCCGCTCCGGGAGTTACGAGCAGTACTTC. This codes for CASSRSGSYEQYF.

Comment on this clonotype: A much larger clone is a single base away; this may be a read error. CDR3 loop: CASSRGTGGDEQFF. CDR3 nucleotide sequence: TGTGCCAGCAGCCGCGGGACAGGGGGCGATGAGCAGTTCTTC. V and J are TRBV4-2 and TRBJ2-1, with TRBD1 matching over 12 bases. In germline, CDR1 is LGHNA, CDR2 YNFKEQ. This CDR3 contains 14 residues. V was pared by 4 bases and J by 8 bases, with 3 bases of the junction left unmatched.

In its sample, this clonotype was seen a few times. CDR3 DNA: TGTGCCTGGAGTGTACCAGGCGGGAGGGAAGAGACCCAGTACTTC. This gives the protein CAWSVPGGREETQYF. The chain recombines TRBV30 with TRBJ2-5, with 9 bases fitting TRBD2. The CDR3 is made up of 15 amino acids. Germline lookup yields CDR1 GTSNPN and CDR2 SVGIG (reference sequence). The V and J ends lost 0 bases and 3 bases, in that order; junction bases with no gene match: 5.

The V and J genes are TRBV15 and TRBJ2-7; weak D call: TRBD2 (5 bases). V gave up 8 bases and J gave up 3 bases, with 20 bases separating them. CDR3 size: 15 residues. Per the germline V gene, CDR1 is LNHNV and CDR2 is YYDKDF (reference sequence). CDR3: CATLAHAGLIYEQYF. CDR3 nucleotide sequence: TGTGCCACCTTGGCTCACGCGGGCCTGATCTACGAGCAGTACTTC.

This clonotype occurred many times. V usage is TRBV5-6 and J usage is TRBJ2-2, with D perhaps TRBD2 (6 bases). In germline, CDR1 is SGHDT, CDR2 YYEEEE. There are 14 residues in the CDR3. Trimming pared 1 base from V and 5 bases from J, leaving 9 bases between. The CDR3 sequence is CASSLRGRTGELFF. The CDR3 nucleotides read TGTGCCAGCAGCTTGAGAGGGAGGACCGGGGAGCTGTTTTTT.

The CDR3 region is CSAMEARETQYF. DNA of the CDR3: TGCAGTGCTATGGAGGCGAGAGAGACCCAGTACTTC. The rearrangement joins TRBV20-1 to TRBJ2-5; tentative D call: TRBD2 (5 bases). The length of the CDR3 is 12 residues. Per the germline V gene, CDR1 is DFQATT and CDR2 is SNEGSKA (reference sequence). The V end was cut by 4 bases, the J end by 4 bases, with 10 bases between.

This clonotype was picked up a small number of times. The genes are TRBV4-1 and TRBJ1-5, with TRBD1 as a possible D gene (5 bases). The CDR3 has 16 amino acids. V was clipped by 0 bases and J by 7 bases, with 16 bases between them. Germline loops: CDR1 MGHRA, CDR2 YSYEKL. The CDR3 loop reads CASSQDFTGGWQPQHF. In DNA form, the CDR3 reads TGCGCCAGCAGCCAAGATTTCACCGGGGGGTGGCAGCCCCAGCATTTT.

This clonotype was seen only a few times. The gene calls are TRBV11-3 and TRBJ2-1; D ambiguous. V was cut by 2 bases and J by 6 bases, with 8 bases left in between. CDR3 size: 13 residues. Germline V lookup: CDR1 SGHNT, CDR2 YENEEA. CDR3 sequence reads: CASSLTVGNEQFF. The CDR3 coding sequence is TGTGCCAGCAGCTTAACGGTGGGCAATGAGCAGTTCTTC.

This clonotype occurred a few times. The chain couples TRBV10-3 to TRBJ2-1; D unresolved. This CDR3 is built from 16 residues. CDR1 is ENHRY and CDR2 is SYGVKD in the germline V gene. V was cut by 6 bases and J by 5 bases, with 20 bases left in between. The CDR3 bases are TGTGCCATCAGGACCGGGCCCCAGAGGTCCAACAATGAGCAGTTCTTC. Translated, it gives CAIRTGPQRSNNEQFF.

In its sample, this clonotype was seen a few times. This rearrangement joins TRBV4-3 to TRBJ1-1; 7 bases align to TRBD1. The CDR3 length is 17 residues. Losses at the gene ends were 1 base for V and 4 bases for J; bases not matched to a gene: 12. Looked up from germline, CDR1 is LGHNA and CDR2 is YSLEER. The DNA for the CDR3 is TGCGCCAGCAGCCAAGGAGAGACAGGGCTCGTGGCCACTGAAGCTTTCTTT. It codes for CASSQGETGLVATEAFF.

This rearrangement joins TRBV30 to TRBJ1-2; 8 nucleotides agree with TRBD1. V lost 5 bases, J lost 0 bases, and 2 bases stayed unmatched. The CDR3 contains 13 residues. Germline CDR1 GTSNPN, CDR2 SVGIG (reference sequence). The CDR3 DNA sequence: TGTGCCTGGGGGACAGGCTCTAACTATGGCTACACCTTC. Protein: CAWGTGSNYGYTF. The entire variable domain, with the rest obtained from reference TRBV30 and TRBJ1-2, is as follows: SQTIHQWPATLVQPVGSPLSLECTVEGTSNPNLYWYRQAAGRGLQLLFYSVGIGQISSEVPQNLSASRPQDRQFILSSKKLLLSDSGFYLCAWGTGSNYGYTFGSGTRLTVV.

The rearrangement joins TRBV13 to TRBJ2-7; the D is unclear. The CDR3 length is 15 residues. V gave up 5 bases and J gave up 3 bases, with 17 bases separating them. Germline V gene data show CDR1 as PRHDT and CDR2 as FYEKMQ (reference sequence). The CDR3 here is CASSTTGRGIYEQYF. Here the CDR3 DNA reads TGTGCCAGCAGCACGACCGGGCGAGGTATCTACGAGCAGTACTTC. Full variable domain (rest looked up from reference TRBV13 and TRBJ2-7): AAGVIQSPRHLIKEKRETATLKCYPIPRHDTVYWYQQGPGQDPQFLISFYEKMQSDKGSIPDRFSAQQFSDYHSELNMSSLELGDSALYFCASSTTGRGIYEQYFGPGTRLTVT.